These T cell receptor beta chains were read from a single sample in a study of monozygotic twins with inflammatory bowel disease. TCRdb derives one entry per CDR3 protein from the 5' RACE reads, leaving out DNA. Across approximately 100,000 distinct CDR3 sequences, the top ten clones capture approximately 2% of the sample. Material for sequencing was blood. The source of these receptors is a human donor with ulcerative colitis or Crohn's disease, or a healthy co-twin of an affected twin (not recorded which). Both conserved end residues are part of each CDR3. Each record gives: CDR3 length, V gene, J gene, CDR3 protein.

>15|TRBV3-1|TRBJ2-2
CASKPEGFDTGELFF
>16|TRBV28|TRBJ1-4
CASSPYRQGAVEKLFF
>16|TRBV5-1|TRBJ2-7
CASSFEGPAPTYEQYF
>11|TRBV5-1|TRBJ2-5
CASRSAETQYF
>15|TRBV12-3/TRBV12-4|TRBJ2-5
CASSLPPGLGATQYF
>13|TRBV7-7|TRBJ2-2
CASAAENTGELFF
>13|TRBV20-1|TRBJ2-1
CSGRTGIIDEQFF
>15|TRBV27|TRBJ1-1
CASVPTWGVSTEAFF
>14|TRBV7-2|TRBJ2-7
CASSMGRPQGEQYF
>16|TRBV7-9|TRBJ2-5
CASSLPPGLAGVSQYF
>14|TRBV30|TRBJ1-4
CAWSRPGDGEKLFF
>14|TRBV5-1|TRBJ1-1
CASSPFMANGEAFF
>12|TRBV5-6|TRBJ1-1
CASSLTYTEAFF
>15|TRBV5-5|TRBJ2-7
CASSLAGGQNYEQYF
>15|TRBV7-2|TRBJ1-6
CASSLVEGRRSPLHF
>18|TRBV12-3/TRBV12-4|TRBJ2-4
CASSLALIPGWTGDIQYF
>15|TRBV4-2|TRBJ1-1
CASSQLGQRNTEAFF
>13|TRBV6-5|TRBJ1-2
CASSSPGGVHHTF
>15|TRBV7-8|TRBJ1-1
CASSLAQGADIEAFF
>14|TRBV28|TRBJ2-7
CASSFSPPLYEQYF
>14|TRBV20-1|TRBJ1-2
CSVEDSLYRYGYTF
>12|TRBV7-2|TRBJ1-3
CASSWAGNTIYF
>16|TRBV7-2|TRBJ1-5
CASSPRDRGPGQPQHF
>13|TRBV12-3/TRBV12-4|TRBJ1-1
CASSLDRFPRAFF
>17|TRBV28|TRBJ1-5
CASSLVKGRGGNQPQHF